This TCR beta chain stems from a study of CD8 T cells in Susac syndrome. Study results and caveats: The study identified about seventeen and five Susac-specific public clones in total CD8+ and CD8+ TEMRA repertoires.

Notes on this clonotype: Its antigen is currently unknown.

Random hexamers were used to reverse transcribe the RNA input (about 0.45 to 1 ug). An immunoSEQ multiplex PCR amplified TCR beta CDR3 over 54 Vbeta and 13 Jbeta. TCRdb fed the immunoSEQ multiplex PCR reads into MiXCR, producing one record per CDR3 protein. The sample lists roughly 84,000 distinct CDR3 sequences, approximately 96% seen once, with around 0.41% in the top ten. Germline CDR1 is DFQATT and CDR2 is SNEGSKA (reference sequence). The V end was cut by 6 bases, the J end by 1 base, with 10 bases between. CDR3 length: 13 residues. The origin of this receptor is a human donor with Susac syndrome. Sequencing was done on a sample of CD8+ T cells from PBMCs. The rearrangement joins TRBV20-1 to TRBJ2-1, with D uncertain. CDR3 amino acids: CSARPLSYNEQFF. The CDR3 region has the DNA TGCAGTGCCAGACCACTTTCCTACAATGAGCAGTTCTTC.